This TCR beta chain was sequenced for a study of T cells in Graves' hyperthyroidism and ophthalmopathy. Study-wide background: Peripheral blood specimens were obtained at initial diagnosis, prior to any treatment.

PBMCs were sourced from more than 7.5 ml fresh peripheral blood. This clonotype was detected only once. This may come from a read error, since a much larger clone is one base off. What was amplified from RNA transcripts were TCR beta CDR3 regions. Using the HTBI primer set, a first-round RT-PCR was run on the TCR CDR3. Using its own MiXCR run on the multiplex PCR reads, TCRdb lists one record per CDR3 protein. This table holds 750,000 to 950,000 distinct CDR3 sequences, approximately 40% found once. The CDR3 runs to 14 residues. Germline values: CDR1 SNHLY, CDR2 FYNNEI. The chain employs TRBV2 and TRBJ1-5, with D unresolved. This TCR derives from a man aged 18 to 30 with Graves' hyperthyroidism. The sequencing input was blood. The CDR3 DNA reads as TGTGCCAGCAATGAATTGGGATTCAATCAGCCCCAGCATTTT. It specifies CASNELGFNQPQHF.